Listed here are 7 T cell receptor beta chains from one sample, sequenced in a study of blood T cells in healthy people across ages. Alongside a J-beta primer mix, a sample-barcoded 5' primer served in a second PCR lasting about 6 to 11 cycles. TCRdb re-analysed the 5' RACE reads in MiXCR, keeping a single row per CDR3 protein. The sample lists more than 1,400,000 distinct CDR3 sequences; around two fifths were seen once. Sample: blood. The receptors here all came from a woman under 30 in good health.

This clonotype was counted between two and nine times. This chain joins TRBV27 and TRBJ2-3, with 7 bases fitting TRBD1. J lost 2 bases, V lost 5 bases, and 7 bases had no gene match. The CDR3 sequence is 15 residues long. Germline V gene lookup returns CDR1 MNHEY and CDR2 SMNVEV (reference sequence). The chain's CDR3 is CASSPDRLITDTQYF. CDR3 nucleotide sequence: TGTGCCAGCAGTCCGGACAGGTTGATCACAGATACGCAGTATTTT.

This clonotype was found once. CDR3 nucleotides: TGCAGTGCTAGGGGACAGGGGGCACGGGGCTACACCTTC. Translated, it gives CSARGQGARGYTF. The genes are TRBV20-1 and TRBJ1-2, with 12 positions matching TRBD1. The ends lost 3 bases at V and 8 bases at J; junction bases unmatched: 4. The CDR3 runs to 13 residues. Germline lookup yields CDR1 DFQATT and CDR2 SNEGSKA (reference sequence).

This clonotype was observed a few times. The chain has TRBV25-1 and TRBJ1-6; D not certain. V shed 7 bases and J shed 9 bases, with 16 bases lying between them. The CDR3 extends over 14 amino acids. Germline lookup yields CDR1 MGHDK and CDR2 SYGVNS. The CDR3: CASNPREPGSPLHF. CDR3 nucleotide sequence: TGTGCCAGCAATCCCCGGGAACCTGGTTCACCCCTCCACTTT.

This chain connects TRBV4-1 to TRBJ2-1; 10 positions agree with TRBD2. Germline assignment: CDR1 MGHRA and CDR2 YSYEKL. The CDR3 length is 17 residues. The V and J ends lost 0 bases and 7 bases, in that order; junction bases with no gene match: 9. The CDR3 coding sequence is TGCGCCAGCAGCCAAGAAAGACAAGCGGGAGGGGAGAATGAGCAGTTCTTC. Amino acid sequence: CASSQERQAGGENEQFF.

The V and J genes are TRBV6-5 and TRBJ2-1; tentative D call: TRBD2 (7 bases). Germline CDR1 is MNHEY and CDR2 is SVGAGI. Trimming shortened V by 8 bases and J by 5 bases, and 13 bases separated the two germline ends. The CDR3 is 13 amino acids. In DNA form, the CDR3 reads TGTGCCAGCGTAGGGGGGGCGCACAATGAGCAGTTCTTC. It translates to CASVGGAHNEQFF.

This chain links TRBV6-2 or TRBV6-3 with TRBJ1-5; the D gene is possibly TRBD1 (5 bases). Germline CDR1 is MNHEY and CDR2 is SVGEGT. The CDR3 contains 13 residues. V lost 3 bases to trimming and J lost 12 bases, with 15 bases between them. This CDR3 is CASSYMTAPLQHF. As DNA, the CDR3 is TGTGCCAGCAGTTATATGACAGCTCCGCTCCAGCATTTT.

The chain couples TRBV20-1 to TRBJ1-5; D is possibly TRBD1 (5 bases). V shed 7 bases and J shed 4 bases, with 17 bases lying between them. The CDR3 is 14 residues long. Germline V CDR1 and CDR2: DFQATT, SNEGSKA (reference sequence). Written as DNA, the CDR3 is TGCAGTGTGGTAACGGGGGTAGGAAATCAGCCCCAGCATTTT. Its translation: CSVVTGVGNQPQHF.